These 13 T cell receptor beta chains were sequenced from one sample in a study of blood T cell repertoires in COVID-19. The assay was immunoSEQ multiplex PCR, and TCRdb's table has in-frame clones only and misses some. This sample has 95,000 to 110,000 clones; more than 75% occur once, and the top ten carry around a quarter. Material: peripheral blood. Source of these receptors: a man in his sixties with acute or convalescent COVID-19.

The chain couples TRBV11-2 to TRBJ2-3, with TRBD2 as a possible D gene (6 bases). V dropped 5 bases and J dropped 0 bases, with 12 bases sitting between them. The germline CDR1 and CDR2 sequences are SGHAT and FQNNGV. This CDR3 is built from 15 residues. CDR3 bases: TGTGCCAGCAGCCCGCTAGCGAGGAGCACAGATACGCAGTATTTT. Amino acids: CASSPLARSTDTQYF.

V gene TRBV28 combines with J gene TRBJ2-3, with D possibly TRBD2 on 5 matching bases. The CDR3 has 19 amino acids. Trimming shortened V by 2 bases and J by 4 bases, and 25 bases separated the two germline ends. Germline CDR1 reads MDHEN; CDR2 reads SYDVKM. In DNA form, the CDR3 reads TGTGCCAGCAGTTTAAGAGGATCGGGCCAGTGGGAGATGGCAGATACGCAGTATTTT. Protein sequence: CASSLRGSGQWEMADTQYF.

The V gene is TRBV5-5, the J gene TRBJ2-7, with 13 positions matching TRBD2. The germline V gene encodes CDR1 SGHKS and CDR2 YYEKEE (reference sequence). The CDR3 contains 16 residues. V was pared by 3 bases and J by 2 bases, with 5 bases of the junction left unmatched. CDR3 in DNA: TGTGCCAGCAGCTGGACTAGCGGGAGCCCTCCCTACGAGCAGTACTTC. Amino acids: CASSWTSGSPPYEQYF.

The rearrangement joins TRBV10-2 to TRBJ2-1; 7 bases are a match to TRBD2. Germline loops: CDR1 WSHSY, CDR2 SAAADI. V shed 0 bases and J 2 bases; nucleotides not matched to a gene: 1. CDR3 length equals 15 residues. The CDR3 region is CASSESGGTYNEQFF. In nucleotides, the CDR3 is TGCGCCAGCAGTGAGTCCGGGGGGACCTACAATGAGCAGTTCTTC.

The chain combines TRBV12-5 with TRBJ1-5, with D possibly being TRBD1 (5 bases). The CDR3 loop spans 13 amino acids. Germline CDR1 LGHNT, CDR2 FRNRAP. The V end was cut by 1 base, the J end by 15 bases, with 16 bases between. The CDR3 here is CASGLDGTFELHF. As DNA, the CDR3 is TGTGCTAGTGGTTTGGACGGGACTTTCGAGCTGCATTTT.

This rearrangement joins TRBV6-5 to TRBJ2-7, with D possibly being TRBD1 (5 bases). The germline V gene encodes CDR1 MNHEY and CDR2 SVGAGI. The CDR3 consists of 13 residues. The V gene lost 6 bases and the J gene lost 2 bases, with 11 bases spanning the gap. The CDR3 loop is CASRAGLPYEQYF. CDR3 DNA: TGTGCCAGCAGGGCAGGGCTACCCTACGAGCAGTACTTC.

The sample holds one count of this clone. The CDR3 region is CASSPPTGPGELFF. Here the CDR3 DNA reads TGTGCCAGCAGCCCCCCTACAGGTCCCGGGGAGCTGTTTTTT. The rearrangement joins TRBV21-1 to TRBJ2-2; the table's D call, TRBD1, was not checked against the DNA. TRBV21-1 constitutes a pseudogene. The CDR3 totals 14 residues.

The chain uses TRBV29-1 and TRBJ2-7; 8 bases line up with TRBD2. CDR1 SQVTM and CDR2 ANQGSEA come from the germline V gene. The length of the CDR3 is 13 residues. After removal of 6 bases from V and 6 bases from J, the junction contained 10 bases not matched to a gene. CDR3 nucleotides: TGCAGCGTCGTTATGGGACTAGGGGTCGAGCAGTACTTC. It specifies CSVVMGLGVEQYF.

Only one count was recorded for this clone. The CDR3 region is CASSSYTLRDFSTDTQYF. The CDR3 DNA reads TGTGCCAGCAGCTCCTACACTCTCCGGGACTTCAGCACAGATACGCAGTATTTT. The chain recombines TRBV6-2 or TRBV6-3 with TRBJ2-3; D might be TRBD2 (6 bases). The V end was cut by 6 bases, the J end by 0 bases, with 22 bases between. The CDR3 length is 18 residues. CDR1 MNHEY and CDR2 SVGEGT come from the germline V gene.

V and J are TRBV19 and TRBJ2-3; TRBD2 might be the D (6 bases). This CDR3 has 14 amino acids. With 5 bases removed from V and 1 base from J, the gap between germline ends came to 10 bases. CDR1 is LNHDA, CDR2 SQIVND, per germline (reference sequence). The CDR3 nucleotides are TGTGCCAGTAGTTGGTCTAGCGGCACAGATACGCAGTATTTT. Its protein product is CASSWSSGTDTQYF.

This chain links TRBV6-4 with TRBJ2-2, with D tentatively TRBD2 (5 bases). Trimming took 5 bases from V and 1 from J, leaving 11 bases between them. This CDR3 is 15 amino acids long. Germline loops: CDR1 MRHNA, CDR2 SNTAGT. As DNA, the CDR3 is TGTGCCAGCAGTCAGGAGGCTCAGAACACCGGGGAGCTGTTTTTT. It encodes CASSQEAQNTGELFF.

The CDR3 coding sequence is TGTGCCACCAGCAGGGGGGACAGGGCCTCTGGGGCCAACGTCCTGACTTTC. Residues: CATSRGDRASGANVLTF. This chain uses TRBV15 with TRBJ2-6, with 9 bases fitting TRBD1. The germline V gene encodes CDR1 LNHNV and CDR2 YYDKDF (reference sequence). With V trimmed by 3 bases and J by 0 bases, 3 bases remained unmatched. The CDR3 has 17 amino acids.

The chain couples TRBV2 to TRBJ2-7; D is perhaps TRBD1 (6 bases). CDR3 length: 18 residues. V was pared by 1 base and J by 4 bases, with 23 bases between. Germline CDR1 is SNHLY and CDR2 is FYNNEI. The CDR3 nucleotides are TGTGCCAGCAGTGAAGGGAGTTCCAGGGGCGTATCTCCGTACGAGCAGTACTTC. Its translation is CASSEGSSRGVSPYEQYF.